A selection of T cell receptor beta chains follows, all from one sample in a study of OX40 agonist ivuxolimab in advanced cancers. Using immunoSEQ multiplex PCR, the repertoire was profiled, and TCRdb retains in-frame clones only, with some absent. This table holds 70,000 or so clones, about 80% found once. This specimen consisted of CD4+ or CD8+ T cells sorted from blood, obtained in a trial of the OX40 agonist ivuxolimab. Receptors originate from an adult with an advanced solid tumor such as melanoma, head and neck, liver or kidney cancer. The CDR3 runs from the conserved cysteine through the conserved F or W. D genes are given only for firm matches. Size tells how often a clone was seen (once, few, many) or the class of an expanded clone, and some rows leave it out.

size	D	J	V	DNA	CDR3
NA	TRBD2	TRBJ2-5	TRBV11-2	TGTGCCAGCAGCAACCTCAGGGCTAGCGGGGTAAAAGAGACCCAGTACTTC	CASSNLRASGVKETQYF
NA	NA	TRBJ2-7	TRBV30	TGTGCCTGGAGTGTTGGCGAGTACGAGCAGTACTTC	CAWSVGEYEQYF
NA	NA	TRBJ2-1	TRBV11-2	TGTGCCAGCAGCTTAGACAGGAGTGGTGAGCAGTTCTTC	CASSLDRSGEQFF
NA	NA	TRBJ2-5	TRBV14	TGTGCCAGCAGCCAAAGCCCCGGGGCAGGGACCCAGTACTTC	CASSQSPGAGTQYF
once	TRBD2	TRBJ2-1	TRBV19	TGTGCCAGTAGCCGGACTAGCGGGAGTGTATCAAACAATGAGCAGTTCTTC	CASSRTSGSVSNNEQFF
NA	NA	TRBJ1-2	TRBV28	TGTGCCAGCAGTTTACGACAGTTAAACTATGGCTACACCTTC	CASSLRQLNYGYTF
NA	TRBD2	TRBJ2-7	TRBV9	TGTGCCAGCAGCGGAGGACTAGTAGGCGAGCAGTACTTC	CASSGGLVGEQYF
NA	NA	TRBJ2-7	TRBV7-2	TGTGCCAACTACTACGAGCAGTACTTC	CANYYEQYF
NA	NA	TRBJ1-2	TRBV11-2	TGTGCCAGCAGTGAGGGATACGGCTACACCTTC	CASSEGYGYTF
NA	TRBD1	TRBJ1-5	TRBV5-6	TGTGCCAGCAGCTTGCAGGGGGTTCATCAGCCCCAGCATTTT	CASSLQGVHQPQHF
NA	NA	TRBJ1-6	TRBV6-5	TGTGCCAGCAGTCTTAGGGGTAGGAATTCACCCCTCCACTTT	CASSLRGRNSPLHF
NA	NA	TRBJ1-5	TRBV30	TGTGCCTGGAGTAAGGACAGACGCGATCAGCCCCAGCATTTT	CAWSKDRRDQPQHF
NA	NA	TRBJ2-2	TRBV7-3	TGTGCCAGCAGCTCACGGTTGAACACCGGGGAGCTGTTTTTT	CASSSRLNTGELFF
NA	NA	TRBJ1-2	TRBV28	TGTGCCAGCAGTTTAGACACGTCCTATGGCTACACCTTC	CASSLDTSYGYTF
NA	NA	TRBJ2-3	TRBV29-1	TGCAGCGTTCTGGTAGCTGCGGATACGCAGTATTTT	CSVLVAADTQYF
NA	NA	TRBJ2-3	TRBV9	TGTGCCAGCAGCCCTCAAATCACAGATACGCAGTATTTT	CASSPQITDTQYF
NA	NA	TRBJ2-1	TRBV29-1	TGCAGCGTTGTTCTGGCAGCCCCAAACAATGAGCAGTTCTTC	CSVVLAAPNNEQFF
NA	NA	TRBJ2-2	TRBV11-2	TGTGCCAGCAGCTTTATTCAGGGCGGGGCCGGGGAGCTGTTTTTT	CASSFIQGGAGELFF
NA	NA	TRBJ1-3	TRBV9	TGTGCCAGCAGCTTTCGGGACACCAAACTCTCTGGAAACACCATATATTTT	CASSFRDTKLSGNTIYF
NA	NA	TRBJ1-5	TRBV29-1	TGCAGCGTTGAAGTCCCAGGGGAGGGTCAGCCCCAGCATTTT	CSVEVPGEGQPQHF
NA	TRBD1	TRBJ2-7	TRBV27	TGTGCCAGCAGTCCCACGCGGACAGGGGACGAGCAGTACTTC	CASSPTRTGDEQYF
NA	NA	TRBJ2-7	TRBV21-1	TGTGCCAGCAGCAACTGTCCCGGGCCCCACGAGCAGTACTTC	CASSNCPGPHEQYF